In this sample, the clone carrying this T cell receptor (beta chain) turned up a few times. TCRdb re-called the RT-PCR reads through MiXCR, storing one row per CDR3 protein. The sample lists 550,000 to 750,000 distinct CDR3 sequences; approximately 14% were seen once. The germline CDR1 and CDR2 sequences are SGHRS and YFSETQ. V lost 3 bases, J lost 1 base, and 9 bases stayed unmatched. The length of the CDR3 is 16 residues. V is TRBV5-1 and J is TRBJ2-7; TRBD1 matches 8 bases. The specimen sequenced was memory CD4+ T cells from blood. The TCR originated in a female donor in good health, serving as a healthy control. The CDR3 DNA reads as TGCGCCAGCAGCTCCACTCCGGGACAGGTGTCCTACGAGCAGTACTTC. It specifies CASSSTPGQVSYEQYF.